The sequence of this T cell receptor beta chain was determined in a study of cytomegalovirus exposure and HLA in healthy donors. About the research overall: Earlier, 110 million or so unique TCR beta sequences were recovered from around 200 million T cells by an analysis. Whole-study findings and limits: CMV serostatus was the sole immune exposure information available. Later analysis associated a missense DCLRE1C variant with TCR beta V- and J-gene trimming.

Primers included in the PCR were 60 Vbeta and 13 Jbeta primers. Generated by immunoSEQ multiplex PCR, the TCRdb table keeps only in-frame clones and is missing some. This sample's clone table lists around 80,000 clones. As to this clone: Its specificity is unknown.

Sequences were obtained from PBMCs. The TCR comes from a man aged 40-49 years in good health and CMV-seronegative.

The CDR3 sequence is CASSRLRAGNEQFF. Written as DNA, the CDR3 is TGCGCCAGCAGCCGACTCAGGGCCGGCAATGAGCAGTTCTTC. The chain is built from TRBV4-1 and TRBJ2-1; maybe TRBD1 (5 bases). The CDR3 contains 14 residues. Germline CDR1 is MGHRA and CDR2 is YSYEKL. Trimming cost V 4 bases and J 6 bases, with 13 bases left between them.